This TCR beta chain emerged from a study of T cell responses to AZD1222 COVID-19 vaccine. Clones were sequenced by immunoSEQ multiplex PCR, and TCRdb holds only the in-frame ones, with some missing. The sample yields 80,000 to 130,000 clones, approximately 90% seen once. In its sample, this clone was seen once. Trimming took off 5 bases at V and 5 bases at J, with 18 bases between the two ends. The CDR3 is made up of 15 amino acids. Per the germline V gene, CDR1 is MNHNY and CDR2 is SVGAGI (reference sequence). The chain carries TRBV6-6 and TRBJ1-1, with no clear D. The starting material was peripheral blood, obtained on day 0 of AZD1222 vaccination. The clonotype originates from an adult in good health. The CDR3 region is CASSRKEALRTEAFF. The DNA for the CDR3 is TGTGCCAGCAGTCGAAAGGAGGCCCTGAGGACTGAAGCTTTCTTT.